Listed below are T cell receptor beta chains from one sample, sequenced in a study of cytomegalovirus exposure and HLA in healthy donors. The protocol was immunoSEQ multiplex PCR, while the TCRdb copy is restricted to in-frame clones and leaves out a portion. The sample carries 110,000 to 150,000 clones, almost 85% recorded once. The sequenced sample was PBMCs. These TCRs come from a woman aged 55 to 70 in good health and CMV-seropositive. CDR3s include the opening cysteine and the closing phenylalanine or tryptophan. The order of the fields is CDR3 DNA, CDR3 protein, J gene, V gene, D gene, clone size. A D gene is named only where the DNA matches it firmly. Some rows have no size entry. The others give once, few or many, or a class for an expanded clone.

TGTGCCAGCAGCTTGGTCTGGGGCCGCACCGGGGAGCTGTTTTTT	CASSLVWGRTGELFF	TRBJ2-2	TRBV5-6	.	.
TGTGCCAGCAGTCGACCCTGGGGGCGCGAGGGCAATCAGCCCCAGCATTTT	CASSRPWGREGNQPQHF	TRBJ1-5	TRBV28	.	.
TGTGCCAGCTCACCCCCGGGACAGGTACTCAATGAGCAGTTCTTC	CASSPPGQVLNEQFF	TRBJ2-1	TRBV18	TRBD1	.
TGTGGCTGGGACAGGGGGCAGTACTATGGCTACACCTTC	CGWDRGQYYGYTF	TRBJ1-2	TRBV6-1	TRBD1	.
TGTGCTAGTGGTTTTAGCCTAGGGGGGGACACAGATACGCAGTATTTT	CASGFSLGGDTDTQYF	TRBJ2-3	TRBV12-5	.	.
TGTGCCAGCAGTGAATGGAGCGGGAGAGGCAATGAGCAGTTCTTC	CASSEWSGRGNEQFF	TRBJ2-1	TRBV6-1	TRBD2	.
TGCAGCGCCCCCCCGCTAGGCGGGGGCTACAATGAGCAGTTCTTC	CSAPPLGGGYNEQFF	TRBJ2-1	TRBV29-1	TRBD2	once
TGTGCCAGCAGCGCCAGCCGGACTAGCAATGAGCAGTTCTTC	CASSASRTSNEQFF	TRBJ2-1	TRBV7-2	TRBD2	.
TGCGCCAGCAGCCAATCAGGGGAGACTGAAGCTTTCTTT	CASSQSGETEAFF	TRBJ1-1	TRBV4-3	.	.
TGTGCCAGTAGTATGGGGGCCCAAGAGACCCAGTACTTC	CASSMGAQETQYF	TRBJ2-5	TRBV19	.	.
TGCAGCGTGGGACCGGGACTAGCGGGAGGGGATAGTGGCTACGAGCAGTACTTC	CSVGPGLAGGDSGYEQYF	TRBJ2-7	TRBV29-1	TRBD2	.
TGCGCCAGCAGCTTGTTCGACACCTGCAGCAATCAGCCCCAGCATTTT	CASSLFDTCSNQPQHF	TRBJ1-5	TRBV5-1	.	.
TGTGCCAGCAGCCAACAGGGACTAGCGGGAGAGTATGAGCAGTACTTC	CASSQQGLAGEYEQYF	TRBJ2-7	TRBV4-2	TRBD2	.
TGTGCCAGCAGTTTATGGCTTGGACAGGAGTACGAGCAGTACTTC	CASSLWLGQEYEQYF	TRBJ2-7	TRBV27	TRBD1	.
TGTGCCAGTAGTAACTCTCGGAGCTCCTACAATGAGCAGTTCTTC	CASSNSRSSYNEQFF	TRBJ2-1	TRBV19	.	.
TGTGCCAGCAGTTCCCCACAGGCTGGGGCCAACGTCCTGACTTTC	CASSSPQAGANVLTF	TRBJ2-6	TRBV27	.	.
TGTGCCAGCTCACCGGGACTTCAAGAGACCCAGTACTTC	CASSPGLQETQYF	TRBJ2-5	TRBV18	.	few
TGTGCCAGCAGCTTAGCATGGACAAGTGAAAAACTGTTTTTT	CASSLAWTSEKLFF	TRBJ1-4	TRBV7-2	.	.
TGCGCCAGCAGCTTAGGGTCGACTAGCGGATCCACAGATACGCAGTATTTT	CASSLGSTSGSTDTQYF	TRBJ2-3	TRBV5-1	TRBD2	.
TGTGCCAGCAGGGGCGGGCTAAATGAAAAACTGTTTTTT	CASRGGLNEKLFF	TRBJ1-4	TRBV28	.	.
TGTGCCAGCAGTGCAACAGCTATGAACACTGAAGCTTTCTTT	CASSATAMNTEAFF	TRBJ1-1	TRBV6-1	.	.
TGTGCCAGCAGCCCGGGACAGGGGTCCACTGAAGCTTTCTTT	CASSPGQGSTEAFF	TRBJ1-1	TRBV28	TRBD1	.
TGTGCCAGCAGCCCGCAAGGGGGGGCTAATTCACCCCTCCACTTT	CASSPQGGANSPLHF	TRBJ1-6	TRBV7-3	.	.
TGTGCCAGTAGTATCAACAGGGAGACTGAAGCTTTCTTT	CASSINRETEAFF	TRBJ1-1	TRBV19	.	.
TGTGCCAGCAGCTGGACAGAGACTAACTATGGCTACACCTTC	CASSWTETNYGYTF	TRBJ1-2	TRBV7-8	.	.
TGTGCCAGCAGCCGACAGGTCGAGCAGTACTTC	CASSRQVEQYF	TRBJ2-7	TRBV7-9	.	.
TGTGCCAGTAGTAACACAGGGAACATTCAGTACTTC	CASSNTGNIQYF	TRBJ2-4	TRBV19	.	.
TGTGCCAGCAGCTTACCGAGGGGGGGCGGCGGCACAGATACGCAGTATTTT	CASSLPRGGGGTDTQYF	TRBJ2-3	TRBV5-4	.	once
TGTGCCAGCAGCCCCCTGGGTAGCGGGATCCCCCACGAGCAGTACTTC	CASSPLGSGIPHEQYF	TRBJ2-7	TRBV14	TRBD2	.
TGTGCCAGCAGCCTTCGGACAGGGAGCGCAGATACGCAGTATTTT	CASSLRTGSADTQYF	TRBJ2-3	TRBV9	TRBD1	.
TGTGCCAGCAGCTTGACAGGGAAGGGGCCAACTGAAGCTTTCTTT	CASSLTGKGPTEAFF	TRBJ1-1	TRBV5-4	.	.
TGTGCCAGCAGCCATAGGACACCCCTTACGCCCCTGGCCTTC	CASSHRTPLTPLAF	TRBJ2-7	TRBV5-6	.	.
TGTGCCAGCAGCCTTCCCGGGCTGACAGGGGAGGGAGAGACCCAGTACTTC	CASSLPGLTGEGETQYF	TRBJ2-5	TRBV7-8	.	.
TGTGCCAGCAGCCAGGCCGTCGAAGTCTATGGCTACACCTTC	CASSQAVEVYGYTF	TRBJ1-2	TRBV27	.	.
TGTGCCAGCAGCAAGCCTGCAGGGGTTACCGGGGAGCTGTTTTTT	CASSKPAGVTGELFF	TRBJ2-2	TRBV7-2	.	.
TGTGCCACCAGCAGGTCGGACAGGCGAAGGTGGCAGGATAATTCACCCCTCCACTTT	CATSRSDRRRWQDNSPLHF	TRBJ1-6	TRBV15	TRBD1	.
TGTGCCAGCAGTTACGGCACGGAGCAGTACTTC	CASSYGTEQYF	TRBJ2-7	TRBV6-5	.	.
TGTGCCAGCAGTTTATGGGCTAGCGGGAGTAGTAATGAGCAGTTCTTC	CASSLWASGSSNEQFF	TRBJ2-1	TRBV28	TRBD2	once
TGCAGCGCAGGGGCCAGCGATGGCTACACCTTC	CSAGASDGYTF	TRBJ1-2	TRBV29-1	.	.
TGTGCCAGCAGCGTGGGGACTAGCGGGATTTTTGAGCAGTTCTTC	CASSVGTSGIFEQFF	TRBJ2-1	TRBV11-1	TRBD2	.
TGTGCCAGCAGCTTGGCACAGGAGTTTGAAGCTTTCTTT	CASSLAQEFEAFF	TRBJ1-1	TRBV5-5	.	.
TGTGCCAGCAGCCAACGACTAGCGGCCATGGCCTACGAGCAGTACTTC	CASSQRLAAMAYEQYF	TRBJ2-7	TRBV4-2	TRBD2	once
TGTGCCAGCAGCCGCCCGGGACAGCCATCCGAGCAGTACTTC	CASSRPGQPSEQYF	TRBJ2-7	TRBV5-4	TRBD1	.
TGTGCCAGCAGCTTAGGGGCCAACTCCTACAATGAGCAGTTCTTC	CASSLGANSYNEQFF	TRBJ2-1	TRBV11-3	.	.
TGTGCCAGCAGCTTAGGGGGCCGAACAGATACGCAGTATTTT	CASSLGGRTDTQYF	TRBJ2-3	TRBV11-3	.	.
TGTGCCAGCAGCTCCGGGGAAAGCTACGAGCAGTACTTC	CASSSGESYEQYF	TRBJ2-7	TRBV11-3	.	.
TGTGCCAGCAGTTCTAAACTAGCGGGATCAACCTACAATGAGCAGTTCTTC	CASSSKLAGSTYNEQFF	TRBJ2-1	TRBV27	TRBD2	.
TGTGCCAGCGGGACTTACAATGAGCAGTTCTTC	CASGTYNEQFF	TRBJ2-1	TRBV28	.	.
TGTGCGAGCAGTCGGGATCCGGGGGAGCAGTACTTC	CASSRDPGEQYF	TRBJ2-7	TRBV2	.	few
TGCGCCAGCAGACCCTTAGCGGGAGGCCAAGAGACCCAGTACTTC	CASRPLAGGQETQYF	TRBJ2-5	TRBV5-1	TRBD2	.
TGTGCCAGCGCGGGACAGGTGAACACCGGGGAGCTGTTTTTT	CASAGQVNTGELFF	TRBJ2-2	TRBV11-3	TRBD1	.
TGTGCCAGCCGACCTGCGAGCGGACAGGGGCGGACCGGGGAGCTGTTTTTT	CASRPASGQGRTGELFF	TRBJ2-2	TRBV28	TRBD1	.
TGTGCCAGCAGCCCCGGGAGCGACTATGGCTACACCTTC	CASSPGSDYGYTF	TRBJ1-2	TRBV11-2	.	once
TGTGCCAGCTCACCACCGGGACAGAGGGTCTACGAGCAGTACTTC	CASSPPGQRVYEQYF	TRBJ2-7	TRBV18	TRBD1	.
TGTGCCAGCTGCGGGGTGTGGGAGCAGCCCCAGCATTTT	CASCGVWEQPQHF	TRBJ1-5	TRBV6-6	.	.
TGCGCCAGCAAAGGGGGCAAGTCTAGCACAGATACGCAGTATTTT	CASKGGKSSTDTQYF	TRBJ2-3	TRBV5-1	TRBD1	.
TGTGCCAGCTCACCCACTAGACAGGGCCCAGAGACCCAGTACTTC	CASSPTRQGPETQYF	TRBJ2-5	TRBV18	TRBD1	.
TGTGCCAGCAGTTCTTATGGAGCGGGAGCCCAAACGCAGTATTTT	CASSSYGAGAQTQYF	TRBJ2-3	TRBV28	TRBD2	.
TGTGCCAGCAGCCTTGCCGACACGGGAGGCTACACCTTC	CASSLADTGGYTF	TRBJ1-2	TRBV11-2	.	.
TGTGCCAGTAGTCGCTGGGGGGGGGACGACCAAGAGACCCAGTACTTC	CASSRWGGDDQETQYF	TRBJ2-5	TRBV19	TRBD2	.